These 12 T cell receptor beta chains share one sample of origin, sequenced in a study of shared clonotypes between healthy human individuals. Only in-frame clones appear in the TCRdb table, and some are missing; sequencing was by immunoSEQ multiplex PCR. The sample lists more than 1 million clones, around 78% seen once, with approximately 0.52% in the top ten. The sequenced material came from memory CD4+ T cells from PBMCs. Subset indicated: CD45RA-negative fraction. The receptors were gathered from a man aged 18-30 years in good health. Some clones in this sample may be carry-over from other donors' samples.

In this sample, this clone turned up a few times. The chain carries TRBV5-1 and TRBJ1-2, with a weak D call TRBD1 (6 bases). V dropped 5 bases and J dropped 0 bases, with 26 bases sitting between them. Germline CDR1 and CDR2: SGHRS and YFSETQ. The CDR3 has 19 amino acids. Written as DNA, the CDR3 is TGCGCCAGCAGTTCATATCCGGGGGGACACAAAACAGCTAACTATGGCTACACCTTC. Protein: CASSSYPGGHKTANYGYTF. The variable domain in full, with the rest retrieved from reference TRBV5-1 and TRBJ1-2, is KAGVTQTPRYLIKTRGQQVTLSCSPISGHRSVSWYQQTPGQGLQFLFEYFSETQRNKGNFPGRFSGRQFSNSRSEMNVSTLELGDSALYLCASSSYPGGHKTANYGYTFGSGTRLTVV.

Many counts were recorded for this clone. The chain has TRBV28 and TRBJ2-7; D not resolved. Germline CDR1 is MDHEN and CDR2 is SYDVKM. The CDR3 is 13 amino acids. The ends were cut back, 8 bases at V and 5 bases at J, with 16 bases in the middle. The CDR3 loop reads CASRGSLPHEQYF. For the CDR3, the DNA is TGTGCCAGCCGAGGTTCCCTTCCCCACGAGCAGTACTTC.

The sample holds one count of this clone. V is TRBV28 and J is TRBJ1-2; D not resolved. The CDR3 is 13 residues long. Trimming removed 6 bases at V and 6 bases at J, with 14 bases between. The V gene's germline CDR1 is MDHEN and CDR2 SYDVKM. CDR3 DNA: TGTGCCAGCAGCCGGGCCCCAGACAATGGCTACACCTTC. This codes for CASSRAPDNGYTF.

The chain combines TRBV28 with TRBJ2-1; D is possibly TRBD1 (6 bases). Trimming shortened V by 5 bases and J by 9 bases, and 14 bases separated the two germline ends. Germline V gene lookup returns CDR1 MDHEN and CDR2 SYDVKM. The length of the CDR3 is 13 residues. This chain's CDR3 is CASSKQGNSEQFF. The CDR3 coding sequence is TGTGCCAGCAGTAAGCAGGGGAATTCTGAGCAGTTCTTC.

This clone has a handful of counts. The V and J genes are TRBV19 and TRBJ1-5; a weak D match, TRBD1 (5 bases). Germline V gene data show CDR1 as LNHDA and CDR2 as SQIVND (reference sequence). Trimming took off 5 bases at V and 0 bases at J, with 11 bases between the two ends. This CDR3 is built from 15 residues. CDR3 in DNA: TGTGCCAGTAGTGCCCGGGACGGTAGCAATCAGCCCCAGCATTTT. This translates into CASSARDGSNQPQHF.

The rearrangement joins TRBV12-5 to TRBJ2-3, with 7 bases identical to TRBD1. Germline V gene lookup returns CDR1 LGHNT and CDR2 FRNRAP. The CDR3 sequence is 14 residues long. The trim removed 2 bases at V and 4 bases at J, leaving 3 bases unmatched. The CDR3 spells CASGLWQGADTQYF. CDR3 nucleotides: TGTGCTAGTGGTTTGTGGCAGGGGGCAGATACGCAGTATTTT.

The rearrangement joins TRBV10-3 to TRBJ2-5, with a possible D match to TRBD1 (6 bases). This CDR3 contains 13 residues. Trimming left V 2 bases short and J 7 bases short, with 11 bases between. Germline V gene sequence: CDR1 ENHRY, CDR2 SYGVKD. The CDR3 DNA follows: TGTGCCATCAGTGAGGCAGGGGATGGGACCCAGTACTTC. Protein sequence: CAISEAGDGTQYF.

The V gene is TRBV7-6, the J gene TRBJ1-5; 9 nucleotides align to TRBD1. The germline V gene encodes CDR1 SGHVS and CDR2 FNYEAQ. The CDR3 is 14 amino acids. The trim removed 5 bases at V and 5 bases at J, leaving 4 bases unmatched. This chain's CDR3 is CASSRRQGDQPQHF. The CDR3 region has the DNA TGTGCCAGCAGCCGCCGACAGGGGGATCAGCCCCAGCATTTT.

The rearrangement uses TRBV7-2 and TRBJ2-7, with 11 nucleotides matching TRBD2. V trimming: 0 bases; J trimming: 4 bases; junction bases outside the gene matches: 8. This CDR3 spans 17 amino acids. Germline CDR1 SGHTA, CDR2 FQGNSA. The CDR3 here is CASSLAPLAGVRYEQYF. CDR3 in DNA: TGTGCCAGCAGCTTAGCGCCACTAGCGGGAGTGAGGTACGAGCAGTACTTC. The whole variable domain, remainder taken from reference TRBV7-2 and TRBJ2-7, is GAGVSQSPSNKVTEKGKDVELRCDPISGHTALYWYRQSLGQGLEFLIYFQGNSAPDKSGLPSDRFSAERTGGSVSTLTIQRTQQEDSAVYLCASSLAPLAGVRYEQYFGPGTRLTVT.

The chain links TRBV28 to TRBJ2-7; 7 nucleotides line up with TRBD2. This CDR3 has 15 residues. After removal of 4 bases from V and 4 bases from J, the junction contained 10 bases not matched to a gene. Looked up from germline, CDR1 is MDHEN and CDR2 is SYDVKM. The CDR3 nucleotides are TGTGCCAGCAGTTCCCCTTGGGGAGGGAATTACGAGCAGTACTTC. Its translation is CASSSPWGGNYEQYF.

The chain recombines TRBV19 with TRBJ1-2; 7 bases agree with TRBD1. Trimming removed 6 bases from V and 4 bases from J; junction bases left unmatched: 2. The CDR3 extends over 12 amino acids. Per the germline V gene, CDR1 is LNHDA and CDR2 is SQIVND (reference sequence). The CDR3 protein is CASRGTAYGYTF. As DNA, the CDR3 is TGTGCCAGTAGGGGGACAGCCTATGGCTACACCTTC.

Here the CDR3 DNA reads TGTGCCAGTAGTATAGATCGCGGAAAACTGTTTTTT. This codes for CASSIDRGKLFF. The V gene is TRBV19, the J gene TRBJ1-4; D gene uncertain. Between the trimmed V and J ends, which lost 0 bases and 10 bases, there was a span of 6 bases. The CDR3 runs to 12 residues. Per germline, CDR1 LNHDA and CDR2 SQIVND (reference sequence).